These T cell receptor beta chains were read from a single sample in a study of shared clonotypes between healthy human individuals. Clones were sequenced by immunoSEQ multiplex PCR, and TCRdb holds only the in-frame ones, with some missing. This table has 2,500,000 or so clones, around nine tenths appearing once. Material for sequencing was naive CD4+ T cells sorted from blood. The receptors come from a man aged 18-30 years in good health. The CDR3 runs from the conserved cysteine through the conserved F or W. The D gene is left open where the match is weak. Size values are once, few and many counts, or a class for expanded clones, and some rows have none.

TRBV4-1	TRBJ1-2	NA	TRBD1	CASSQVTGFRGGYTF	TGCGCCAGCAGCCAAGTGACAGGCTTCAGGGGGGGCTACACCTTC
TRBV28	TRBJ1-5	NA	TRBD1	CASSLHRQGAQPQHF	TGTGCCAGCAGTTTACATCGACAGGGGGCTCAGCCCCAGCATTTT
TRBV29-1	TRBJ2-1	NA	NA	CSVERQYSYNEQFF	TGCAGCGTTGAACGGCAGTACTCCTACAATGAGCAGTTCTTC
TRBV5-1	TRBJ1-1	NA	NA	CASSLDFQGLFTEAFF	TGCGCCAGCAGTCTGGATTTTCAGGGGTTGTTCACTGAAGCTTTCTTT
TRBV18	TRBJ2-2	NA	TRBD2	CAIPKVLAENTGELFF	TGTGCAATCCCCAAGGTGCTAGCGGAGAACACCGGGGAGCTGTTTTTT
TRBV14	TRBJ2-2	NA	NA	CASSQVSGYGTGELFF	TGTGCCAGCAGCCAAGTATCAGGATATGGGACCGGGGAGCTGTTTTTT
TRBV6-4	TRBJ2-6	NA	TRBD1	CASSKNRGPGANVLTF	TGTGCCAGCAGTAAGAACAGGGGGCCTGGGGCCAACGTCCTGACTTTC
TRBV7-2	TRBJ1-2	NA	NA	CASSLQKGTAYNYGYTF	TGTGCCAGCAGCCTTCAGAAGGGGACGGCCTATAACTATGGCTACACCTTC
TRBV30	TRBJ2-1	NA	NA	CAWSVPRGPYNEQFF	TGTGCCTGGAGTGTACCAAGAGGTCCGTACAATGAGCAGTTCTTC
TRBV4-1	TRBJ1-3	once	TRBD1	CASSQEGGDRAGGNTIYF	TGCGCCAGCAGCCAAGAGGGGGGGGACAGGGCGGGCGGAAACACCATATATTTT
TRBV19	TRBJ2-2	once	NA	CASSISPSGELFF	TGTGCCAGTAGTATCTCCCCCAGCGGGGAGCTGTTTTTT
TRBV7-9	TRBJ2-7	NA	NA	CASSINRGQAFDEQYF	TGTGCCAGCAGCATTAACCGAGGGCAGGCATTCGACGAGCAGTACTTC
TRBV9	TRBJ1-1	NA	NA	CASSVAGPGGHTEAFF	TGTGCCAGCAGCGTAGCTGGTCCGGGAGGGCACACTGAAGCTTTCTTT
TRBV19	TRBJ2-6	NA	NA	CASSVDSLGGSGANVLTF	TGTGCCAGTAGTGTAGACAGCCTGGGGGGCTCTGGGGCCAACGTCCTGACTTTC
TRBV12-5	TRBJ2-7	NA	NA	CASGSGRYEQYF	TGTGCTAGTGGTTCCGGCAGGTACGAGCAGTACTTC
TRBV28	TRBJ2-7	NA	NA	CASSLRALGAGEQYF	TGTGCCAGCAGTTTACGCGCCCTAGGGGCCGGCGAGCAGTACTTC
TRBV28	TRBJ1-5	NA	NA	CAINSGTRGRQPQHF	TGTGCCATCAATTCCGGGACTAGGGGCCGTCAGCCCCAGCATTTT
TRBV4-1	TRBJ2-5	NA	TRBD2	CASSQSYSGTSGGARETQYF	TGCGCCAGCAGCCAATCCTACTCCGGGACTAGCGGGGGGGCCAGGGAGACCCAGTACTTC
TRBV25-1	TRBJ1-6	NA	TRBD1	CASSTGDNSPLHF	TGTGCCAGCTCTACAGGGGACAATTCACCCCTCCACTTT
TRBV27	TRBJ2-5	NA	TRBD1	CASSWTGGETQYF	TGTGCCAGCAGTTGGACAGGGGGGGAGACCCAGTACTTC
TRBV2	TRBJ1-3	NA	NA	CASRGYGNTIYF	TGTGCCAGCAGGGGATATGGAAACACCATATATTTT
TRBV7-9	TRBJ2-2	few	NA	CASSFPQHTGELFF	TGTGCCAGCAGCTTCCCACAGCACACCGGGGAGCTGTTTTTT
TRBV27	TRBJ1-3	NA	NA	CASSLSQGSSGNTIYF	TGTGCCAGCAGTTTATCCCAGGGGAGCTCTGGAAACACCATATATTTT
TRBV6-6	TRBJ1-1	NA	NA	CASGPRVGPEAFF	TGTGCGAGCGGGCCCAGGGTGGGGCCTGAAGCTTTCTTT
TRBV7-9	TRBJ2-1	NA	NA	CASSLAGTEQFF	TGTGCCAGCAGCTTAGCGGGGACGGAGCAGTTCTTC
TRBV5-1	TRBJ2-2	NA	NA	CASSSYPGQNTGELFF	TGCGCCAGCAGTTCCTACCCTGGACAGAACACCGGGGAGCTGTTTTTT
TRBV7-9	TRBJ1-1	NA	NA	CASSPFGDTEAFF	TGTGCCAGCAGCCCCTTCGGGGACACTGAAGCTTTCTTT
TRBV7-2	TRBJ2-5	NA	TRBD2	CASSPGLAGAGETQYF	TGTGCCAGCAGCCCGGGACTAGCGGGAGCAGGGGAGACCCAGTACTTC
TRBV7-2	TRBJ1-4	NA	NA	CASSPDRYNEKLFF	TGTGCCAGCAGTCCCGACAGGTATAATGAAAAACTGTTTTTT
TRBV6-4	TRBJ1-1	NA	NA	CASSEFEGSGEAFF	TGTGCCAGCAGTGAATTCGAAGGTTCGGGAGAAGCTTTCTTT
TRBV19	TRBJ2-2	NA	NA	CASTKPPGELFF	TGTGCCAGCACCAAACCCCCCGGGGAGCTGTTTTTT